This T cell receptor beta chain was sequenced during a study of PD-1 blockade in mismatch repair-deficient tumors. Study observations and caveats: Tumor-resident clones, often undetectable pretreatment in blood, expanded then contracted after pembrolizumab.

Here immunoSEQ multiplex PCR was the method, and the copy in TCRdb shows in-frame clones only, minus some. The data hold some 100,000 clones, with over 75% observed a single time. As regards this clone: What it binds is not known.

The V segment lost 2 bases and the J segment 2 bases; nucleotides outside the gene matches: 6. Germline-derived CDR1 and CDR2 are SGHTA and FQGTGA. CDR3 length equals 15 residues. The rearrangement links TRBV7-3 to TRBJ2-7; the match to TRBD2 covers 7 bases. This material consisted of peripheral blood, taken 35 to 37 weeks after starting pembrolizumab. The receptor's source is an adult with mismatch repair-deficient cancer. DNA for the CDR3: TGTGCCAGCAGCTTACGCGGGAGCGGGACCTACGAGCAGTACTTC. Protein sequence: CASSLRGSGTYEQYF.